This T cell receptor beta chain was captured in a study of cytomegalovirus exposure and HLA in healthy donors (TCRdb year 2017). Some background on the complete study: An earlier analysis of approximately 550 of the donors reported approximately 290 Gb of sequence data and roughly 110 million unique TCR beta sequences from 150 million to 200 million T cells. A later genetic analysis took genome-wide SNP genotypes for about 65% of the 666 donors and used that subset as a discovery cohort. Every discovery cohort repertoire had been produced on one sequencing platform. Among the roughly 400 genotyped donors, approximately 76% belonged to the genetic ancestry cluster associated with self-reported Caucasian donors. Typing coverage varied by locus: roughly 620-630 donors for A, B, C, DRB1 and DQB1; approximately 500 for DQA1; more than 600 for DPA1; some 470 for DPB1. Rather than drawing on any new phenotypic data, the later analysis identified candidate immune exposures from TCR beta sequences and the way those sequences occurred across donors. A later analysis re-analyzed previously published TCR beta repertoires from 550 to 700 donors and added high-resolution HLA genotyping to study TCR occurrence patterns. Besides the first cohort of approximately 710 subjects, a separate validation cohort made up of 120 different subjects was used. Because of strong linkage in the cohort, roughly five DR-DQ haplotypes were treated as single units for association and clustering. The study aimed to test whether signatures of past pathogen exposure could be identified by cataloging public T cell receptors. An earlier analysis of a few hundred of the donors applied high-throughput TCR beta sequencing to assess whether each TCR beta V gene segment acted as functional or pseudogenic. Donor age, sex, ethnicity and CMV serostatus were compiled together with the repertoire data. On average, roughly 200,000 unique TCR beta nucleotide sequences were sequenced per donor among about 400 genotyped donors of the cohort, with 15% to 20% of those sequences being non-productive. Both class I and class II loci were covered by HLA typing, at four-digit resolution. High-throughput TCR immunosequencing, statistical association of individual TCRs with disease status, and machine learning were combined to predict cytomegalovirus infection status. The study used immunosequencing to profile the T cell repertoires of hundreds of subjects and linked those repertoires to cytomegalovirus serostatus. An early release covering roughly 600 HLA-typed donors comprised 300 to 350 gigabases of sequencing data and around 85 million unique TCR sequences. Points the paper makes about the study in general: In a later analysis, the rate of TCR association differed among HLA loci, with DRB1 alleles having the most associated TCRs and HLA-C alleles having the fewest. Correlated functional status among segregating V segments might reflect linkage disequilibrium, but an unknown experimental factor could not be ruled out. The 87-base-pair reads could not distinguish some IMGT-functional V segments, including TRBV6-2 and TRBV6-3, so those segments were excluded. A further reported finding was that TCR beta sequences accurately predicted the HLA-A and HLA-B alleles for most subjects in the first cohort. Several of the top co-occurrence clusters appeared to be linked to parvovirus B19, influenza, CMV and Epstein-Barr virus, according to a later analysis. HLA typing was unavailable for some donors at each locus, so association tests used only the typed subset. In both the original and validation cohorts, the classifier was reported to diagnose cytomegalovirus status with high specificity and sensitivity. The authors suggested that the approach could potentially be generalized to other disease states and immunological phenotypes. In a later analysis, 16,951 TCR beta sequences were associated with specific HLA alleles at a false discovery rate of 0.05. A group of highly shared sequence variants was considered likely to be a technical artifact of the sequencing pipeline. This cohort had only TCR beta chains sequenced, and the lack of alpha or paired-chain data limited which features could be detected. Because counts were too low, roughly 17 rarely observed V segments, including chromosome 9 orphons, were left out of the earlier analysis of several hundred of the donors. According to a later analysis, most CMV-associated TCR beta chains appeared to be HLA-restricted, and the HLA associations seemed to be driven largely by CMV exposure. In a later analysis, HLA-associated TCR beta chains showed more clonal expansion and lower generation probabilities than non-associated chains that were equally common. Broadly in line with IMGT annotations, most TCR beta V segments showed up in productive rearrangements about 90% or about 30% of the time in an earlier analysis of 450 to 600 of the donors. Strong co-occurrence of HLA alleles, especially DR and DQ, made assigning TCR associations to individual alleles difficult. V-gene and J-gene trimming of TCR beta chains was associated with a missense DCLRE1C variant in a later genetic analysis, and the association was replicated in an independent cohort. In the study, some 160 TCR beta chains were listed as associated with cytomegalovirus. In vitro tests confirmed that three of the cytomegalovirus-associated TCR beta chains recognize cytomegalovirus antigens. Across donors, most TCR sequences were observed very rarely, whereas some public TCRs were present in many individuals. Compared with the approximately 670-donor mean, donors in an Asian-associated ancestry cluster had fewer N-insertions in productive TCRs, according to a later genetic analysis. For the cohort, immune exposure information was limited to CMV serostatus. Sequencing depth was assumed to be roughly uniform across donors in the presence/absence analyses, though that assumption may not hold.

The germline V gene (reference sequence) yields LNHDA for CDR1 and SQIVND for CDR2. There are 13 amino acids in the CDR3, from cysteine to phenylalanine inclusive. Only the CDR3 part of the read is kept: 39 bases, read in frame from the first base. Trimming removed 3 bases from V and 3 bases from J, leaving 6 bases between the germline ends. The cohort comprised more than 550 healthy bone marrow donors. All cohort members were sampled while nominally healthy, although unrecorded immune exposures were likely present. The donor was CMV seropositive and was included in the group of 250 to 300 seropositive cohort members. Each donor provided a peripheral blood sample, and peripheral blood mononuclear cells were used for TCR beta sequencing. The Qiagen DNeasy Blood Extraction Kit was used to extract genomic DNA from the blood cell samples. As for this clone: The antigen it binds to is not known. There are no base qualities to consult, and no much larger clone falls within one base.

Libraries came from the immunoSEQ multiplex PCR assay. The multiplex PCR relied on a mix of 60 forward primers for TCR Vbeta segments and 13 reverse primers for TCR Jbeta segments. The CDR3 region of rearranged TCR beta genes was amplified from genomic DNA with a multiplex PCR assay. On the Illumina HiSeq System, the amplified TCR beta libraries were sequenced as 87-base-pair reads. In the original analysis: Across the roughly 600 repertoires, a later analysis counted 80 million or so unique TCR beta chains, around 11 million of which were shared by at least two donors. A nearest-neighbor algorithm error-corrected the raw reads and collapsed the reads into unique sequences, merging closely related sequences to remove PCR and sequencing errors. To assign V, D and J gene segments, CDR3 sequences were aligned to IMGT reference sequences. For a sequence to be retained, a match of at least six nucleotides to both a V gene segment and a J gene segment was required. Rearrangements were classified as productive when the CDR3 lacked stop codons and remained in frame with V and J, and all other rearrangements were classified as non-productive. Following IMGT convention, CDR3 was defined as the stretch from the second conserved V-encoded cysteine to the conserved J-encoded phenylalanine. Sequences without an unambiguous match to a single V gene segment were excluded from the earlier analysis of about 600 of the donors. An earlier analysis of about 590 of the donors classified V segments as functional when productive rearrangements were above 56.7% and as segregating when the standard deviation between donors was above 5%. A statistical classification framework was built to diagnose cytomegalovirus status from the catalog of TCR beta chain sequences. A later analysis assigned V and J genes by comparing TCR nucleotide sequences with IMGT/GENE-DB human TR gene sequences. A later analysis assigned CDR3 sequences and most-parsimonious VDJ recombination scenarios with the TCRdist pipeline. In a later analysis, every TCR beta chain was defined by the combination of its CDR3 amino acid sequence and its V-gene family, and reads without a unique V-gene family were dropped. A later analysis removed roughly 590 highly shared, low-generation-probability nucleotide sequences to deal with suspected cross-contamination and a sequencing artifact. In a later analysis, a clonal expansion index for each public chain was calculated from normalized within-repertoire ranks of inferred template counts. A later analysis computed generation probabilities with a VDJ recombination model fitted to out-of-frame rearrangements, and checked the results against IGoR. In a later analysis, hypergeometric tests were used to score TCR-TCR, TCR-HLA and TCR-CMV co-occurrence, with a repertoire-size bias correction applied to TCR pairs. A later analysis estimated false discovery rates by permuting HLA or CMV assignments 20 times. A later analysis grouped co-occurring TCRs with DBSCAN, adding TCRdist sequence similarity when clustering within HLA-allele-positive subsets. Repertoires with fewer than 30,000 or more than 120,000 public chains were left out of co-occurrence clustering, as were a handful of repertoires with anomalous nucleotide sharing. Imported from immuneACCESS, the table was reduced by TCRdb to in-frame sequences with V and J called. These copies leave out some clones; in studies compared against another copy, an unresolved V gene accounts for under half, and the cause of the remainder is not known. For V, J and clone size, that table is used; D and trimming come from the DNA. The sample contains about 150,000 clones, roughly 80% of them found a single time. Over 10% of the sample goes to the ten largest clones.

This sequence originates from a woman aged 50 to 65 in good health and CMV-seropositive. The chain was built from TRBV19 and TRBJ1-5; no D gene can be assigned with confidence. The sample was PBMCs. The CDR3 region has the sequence CASSIRINQPQHF. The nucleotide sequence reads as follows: TGTGCCAGTAGTATCAGAATCAATCAGCCCCAGCATTTT.